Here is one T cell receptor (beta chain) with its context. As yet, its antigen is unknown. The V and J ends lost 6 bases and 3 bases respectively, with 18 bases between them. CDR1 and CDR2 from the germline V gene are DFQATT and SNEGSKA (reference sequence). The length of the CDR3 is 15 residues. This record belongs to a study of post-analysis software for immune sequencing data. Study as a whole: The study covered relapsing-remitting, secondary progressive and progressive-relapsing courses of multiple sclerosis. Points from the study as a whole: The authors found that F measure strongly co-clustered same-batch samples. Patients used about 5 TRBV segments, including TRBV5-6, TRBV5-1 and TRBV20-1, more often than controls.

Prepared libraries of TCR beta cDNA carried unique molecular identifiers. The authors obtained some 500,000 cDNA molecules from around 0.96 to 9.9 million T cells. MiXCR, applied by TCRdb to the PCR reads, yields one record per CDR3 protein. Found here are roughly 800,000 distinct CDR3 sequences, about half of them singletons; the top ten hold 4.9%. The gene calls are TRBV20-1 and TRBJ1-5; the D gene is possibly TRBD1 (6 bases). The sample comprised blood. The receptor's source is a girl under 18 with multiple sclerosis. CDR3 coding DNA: TGCAGTGCCCAGAGGGGGGGGGTGTACAATCAGCCCCAGCATTTT. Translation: CSAQRGGVYNQPQHF.